One TCR beta chain is described in this entry. TCRdb fed the RT-PCR reads into MiXCR, producing one record per CDR3 protein. The sample has roughly 570,000 distinct CDR3 sequences, about 14% seen once. The source of the sample is a study of response to subunit inactivated influenza vaccine. CDR3 length equals 14 residues. J lost 1 base, V lost 7 bases, and 5 bases had no gene match. Per germline, CDR1 MNHNS and CDR2 SASEGT. The source was PBMCs from blood, collected less than 13 days after vaccination. The TCR was taken from a man aged 50 to 60 who received an inactivated influenza vaccine. The chain links TRBV6-1 to TRBJ2-7, with TRBD1 matching 9 bases. The CDR3 bases are TGTGCCAGCATAGGACAGGGGTCTTCCTACGAGCAGTACTTC. Residues: CASIGQGSSYEQYF.